This TCR beta chain was profiled in a study of cytomegalovirus exposure and HLA in healthy donors. Study-wide background: The Caucasian-associated ancestry cluster contained 81% of the 300 to 450 genotyped donors. Study results and limitations: The study carried out a later analysis of TCR beta sequences. It associated approximately 15,000 of them with specific HLA alleles at a false discovery rate of 0.05. Fewer N-insertions than the approximately 610-donor mean were reportedly shown by an Asian-associated ancestry cluster in a later analysis.

Germline V gives CDR1 MDHEN, CDR2 SYDVKM. This CDR3 region has 16 residues. Points on this clone: Its target is not known.

13 Jbeta primers and 60 Vbeta primers were used for the PCR. Some clones are missing from TCRdb's copy, which holds only in-frame ones; the method was immunoSEQ multiplex PCR. The sample records roughly 160,000 clones, around 80% being singletons. The sequencing sample was made of PBMCs. The TCR originated in a woman between 40 and 55 years old in good health and CMV-seropositive. The J gene is TRBJ2-5, the V gene TRBV28, with 14 bases fitting TRBD2. The J call is in doubt because the DNA end fits TRBJ2-7 better. CDR3: CASSLTSGRVSYEQYF. The DNA of the CDR3 is TGTGCCAGCAGTTTGACTAGCGGGAGGGTTTCCTACGAGCAGTACTTC.